These T cell receptor beta chains were read from a single sample in a study of blood T cell repertoires in COVID-19. Assay used: immunoSEQ multiplex PCR; TCRdb lists only in-frame clones, some missing. This sample has 200,000 to 250,000 clones, with about 90% found just once. Source material: PBMCs or T cells enriched from blood (not recorded which). These receptors all come from a man in his thirties or forties who had recovered from COVID-19. CDR3s include the opening cysteine and the closing phenylalanine or tryptophan. A D gene is named only where the DNA matches it firmly. Not every row has a clone size; where given, it reads once, few, many or a size class.

D gene: -
clone size: -
J gene: TRBJ2-7
V gene: TRBV12-3/TRBV12-4
CDR3 DNA: TGTGCCAGCAGTTTACAGGGCTACGAGCAGTACTTC
CDR3 protein: CASSLQGYEQYF

D gene: TRBD2
clone size: once
J gene: TRBJ2-2
V gene: TRBV10-2
CDR3 DNA: TGCGCCAGCAGTGAGTCCTTTGGGGGACTAGCGGGGAACACCGGGGAGCTGTTTTTT
CDR3 protein: CASSESFGGLAGNTGELFF

D gene: -
clone size: once
J gene: TRBJ2-7
V gene: TRBV7-8
CDR3 DNA: TGTGCCAGCAGCTTAGAATTCAGGGGAACCTACGAGCAGTACTTC
CDR3 protein: CASSLEFRGTYEQYF

D gene: TRBD1
clone size: once
J gene: TRBJ2-7
V gene: TRBV28
CDR3 DNA: TGTGCCAGCAGTCCTCACAGGGGGCTTAGGTACGAGCAGTACTTC
CDR3 protein: CASSPHRGLRYEQYF

D gene: TRBD1
clone size: -
J gene: TRBJ2-7
V gene: TRBV7-2
CDR3 DNA: TGTGCCAGCAGCACCCGACAGGGGATTGCATCCGAGCAGTACTTC
CDR3 protein: CASSTRQGIASEQYF

D gene: TRBD2
clone size: -
J gene: TRBJ2-3
V gene: TRBV6-2/TRBV6-3
CDR3 DNA: TGTGCCAGCAGTCGCGGGGGTCAACCTGCAGATACGCAGTATTTT
CDR3 protein: CASSRGGQPADTQYF

D gene: -
clone size: -
J gene: TRBJ2-3
V gene: TRBV5-1
CDR3 DNA: TGCGCCAGCAGCTCACCCTCGGGACTCGTCACAGATACGCAGTATTTT
CDR3 protein: CASSSPSGLVTDTQYF

D gene: TRBD1
clone size: -
J gene: TRBJ1-3
V gene: TRBV18
CDR3 DNA: TGTGCCAGCTCACCCGGGACAGAGAGAAACACCATATATTTT
CDR3 protein: CASSPGTERNTIYF

D gene: -
clone size: -
J gene: TRBJ1-3
V gene: TRBV3-1/TRBV3-2
CDR3 DNA: TGTGCCAGCAGCCTAAAGGGAGAGGGAGTGTGGGGAAACACCATATATTTT
CDR3 protein: CASSLKGEGVWGNTIYF

D gene: -
clone size: -
J gene: TRBJ2-3
V gene: TRBV5-5
CDR3 DNA: TGTGCCAGCAGCTGGGGCGGAGGGTCCACAGATACGCAGTATTTT
CDR3 protein: CASSWGGGSTDTQYF

D gene: TRBD1
clone size: -
J gene: TRBJ2-7
V gene: TRBV27
CDR3 DNA: TGTGCCAGCAGTTTCTCCGGGACAGGGGCCATCTACGAGCAGTACTTC
CDR3 protein: CASSFSGTGAIYEQYF

D gene: TRBD1
clone size: -
J gene: TRBJ1-4
V gene: TRBV5-4
CDR3 DNA: TGTGCCAGCAGCCGGGACAGGGGGCATGAAAAACTGTTTTTT
CDR3 protein: CASSRDRGHEKLFF

D gene: -
clone size: -
J gene: TRBJ1-1
V gene: TRBV29-1
CDR3 DNA: TGCAGCGTTGAAGATTCAGGTTTGGCAGGGCGAGCTTTCTTT
CDR3 protein: CSVEDSGLAGRAFF

D gene: TRBD2
clone size: -
J gene: TRBJ2-1
V gene: TRBV5-6
CDR3 DNA: TGTGCCAGCAGCCCCGGGACTAGCGGGAGTGCCTATGAGCAGTTCTTC
CDR3 protein: CASSPGTSGSAYEQFF

D gene: -
clone size: -
J gene: TRBJ2-5
V gene: TRBV19
CDR3 DNA: TGTGCCAGTAGCCCCATGGAGGGATACCCCTCAGAGACCCAGTACTTC
CDR3 protein: CASSPMEGYPSETQYF

D gene: -
clone size: -
J gene: TRBJ2-7
V gene: TRBV4-2
CDR3 DNA: TGTGCCAGCAGCCAACCGGGAGTGAACTACGAGCAGTACTTC
CDR3 protein: CASSQPGVNYEQYF

D gene: -
clone size: -
J gene: TRBJ1-3
V gene: TRBV4-1
CDR3 DNA: TGCGCCAGCAGCCACCCGTTCGGTTCCTCTGGAAACACCATATATTTT
CDR3 protein: CASSHPFGSSGNTIYF

D gene: -
clone size: once
J gene: TRBJ1-1
V gene: TRBV30
CDR3 DNA: TGTGCCGGGCAGCGGAGGAGCACTGAAGCTTTCTTT
CDR3 protein: CAGQRRSTEAFF

D gene: -
clone size: -
J gene: TRBJ1-3
V gene: TRBV3-1/TRBV3-2
CDR3 DNA: TGTGCCAGCAGCCTAACAAACTCTGGAAACACCATATATTTT
CDR3 protein: CASSLTNSGNTIYF

D gene: -
clone size: once
J gene: TRBJ1-1
V gene: TRBV10-1
CDR3 DNA: TGCGCCAGCAGTGAGTCGATTTTCAGGGATACTGAAGCTTTCTTT
CDR3 protein: CASSESIFRDTEAFF

D gene: TRBD1
clone size: -
J gene: TRBJ1-3
V gene: TRBV28
CDR3 DNA: TGTGCCAGCGTGACACCGGGACAGGGTATCGGAAACACCATATATTTT
CDR3 protein: CASVTPGQGIGNTIYF

D gene: -
clone size: -
J gene: TRBJ1-2
V gene: TRBV2
CDR3 DNA: TGTGCCAGCAGTGCCGGGGGACCGTTGTATGGCTACACCTTC
CDR3 protein: CASSAGGPLYGYTF

D gene: TRBD2
clone size: -
J gene: TRBJ2-5
V gene: TRBV5-1
CDR3 DNA: TGCGCCAGCAGCTTGAGCGGGAGGGTCGGGGAGACCCAGTACTTC
CDR3 protein: CASSLSGRVGETQYF

D gene: TRBD2
clone size: -
J gene: TRBJ2-5
V gene: TRBV19
CDR3 DNA: TGTGCCAGTAGTATGGGACTAGCAGTGGAGACCCAGTACTTC
CDR3 protein: CASSMGLAVETQYF

D gene: TRBD1
clone size: -
J gene: TRBJ1-6
V gene: TRBV6-5
CDR3 DNA: TGTGCCAGCAGTTACTCGGAGGGGGCGCCTAATTCACCCCTCCACTTT
CDR3 protein: CASSYSEGAPNSPLHF

D gene: TRBD1
clone size: -
J gene: TRBJ1-2
V gene: TRBV10-3
CDR3 DNA: TGTGCCATCAGTAGTAGTCGGGACAGCCCCTATGGCTACACCTTC
CDR3 protein: CAISSSRDSPYGYTF

D gene: -
clone size: -
J gene: TRBJ1-1
V gene: TRBV7-8
CDR3 DNA: TGTGCCAGCAGCCCCCCAACTACAGGTGGGAACACTGAAGCTTTCTTT
CDR3 protein: CASSPPTTGGNTEAFF

D gene: -
clone size: -
J gene: TRBJ2-1
V gene: TRBV19
CDR3 DNA: TGTGCCAGTAGTTTGGCTAGACCCTACAATGAGCAGTTCTTC
CDR3 protein: CASSLARPYNEQFF

D gene: -
clone size: -
J gene: TRBJ2-2
V gene: TRBV29-1
CDR3 DNA: TGTGTCTTGGGGCACACCGGGGAGCTGTTTTTT
CDR3 protein: CVLGHTGELFF

D gene: -
clone size: -
J gene: TRBJ1-3
V gene: TRBV27
CDR3 DNA: TGTGCCAGCAGTTCTAACTCTGGAAACACCATATATTTT
CDR3 protein: CASSSNSGNTIYF

D gene: -
clone size: -
J gene: TRBJ2-1
V gene: TRBV11-3
CDR3 DNA: TGTGCCAGCAGCTTAGATCACTTAAACAATGAGCAGTTCTTC
CDR3 protein: CASSLDHLNNEQFF

D gene: -
clone size: -
J gene: TRBJ1-5
V gene: TRBV19
CDR3 DNA: TGTGCCAGTAGTATAGGTACTTATAGCAATCAGCCCCAGCATTTT
CDR3 protein: CASSIGTYSNQPQHF

D gene: -
clone size: -
J gene: TRBJ1-6
V gene: TRBV5-1
CDR3 DNA: TGCGCCAGCAGCTTGGAGGGGATGCGGTCACCCCTCCACTTT
CDR3 protein: CASSLEGMRSPLHF

D gene: -
clone size: -
J gene: TRBJ1-3
V gene: TRBV30
CDR3 DNA: TGTGCCTGGAGTGCGGGGAGGGTCGGCGGGGGAAACACCATATATTTT
CDR3 protein: CAWSAGRVGGGNTIYF

D gene: -
clone size: few
J gene: TRBJ1-1
V gene: TRBV5-4
CDR3 DNA: TGTGCCAGCAGCTTAGACAGCCGACGTCTAACTGAAGCTTTCTTT
CDR3 protein: CASSLDSRRLTEAFF

D gene: -
clone size: -
J gene: TRBJ1-5
V gene: TRBV21-1
CDR3 DNA: TGTGCCAGCAGCAAGAAGGGAGGCGGTCAGCCCCAGCATTTT
CDR3 protein: CASSKKGGGQPQHF

D gene: TRBD1
clone size: -
J gene: TRBJ2-2
V gene: TRBV6-5
CDR3 DNA: TGTGCCACCTATTACGACAGGGTAATGAGCGGGGAGCTGTTTTTT
CDR3 protein: CATYYDRVMSGELFF